This TCR beta chain was recorded in a study of blood T cell repertoires in COVID-19. Overall study context: Sites in the United States, Italy and Spain provided acute and convalescent COVID-19 samples.

V lost 4 bases and J lost 1, with 11 bases in between. This CDR3 is built from 14 residues. The V gene's germline CDR1 is SNHLY and CDR2 FYNNEI. Some clones are missing from TCRdb's copy, which holds only in-frame ones; the method was immunoSEQ multiplex PCR. The top ten hold about 3.8% of the sample, which has roughly 120,000 clones, just over 75% seen once. This chain connects TRBV2 to TRBJ2-7; tentatively, D is TRBD1 (5 bases). The clonotype originates from a woman of 80 years or more with acute or convalescent COVID-19. Sample: peripheral blood. The CDR3 sequence is CASSVTTVSYEQYF. CDR3 sequence (DNA): TGTGCCAGCAGTGTAACGACAGTTTCCTACGAGCAGTACTTC.